The 8 T cell receptor beta chains below come from one sample, sequenced in a study of response to subunit inactivated influenza vaccine. MiXCR was run by TCRdb on the RT-PCR reads, yielding one entry per CDR3 protein. The data contain about 700,000 distinct CDR3 sequences, 15% to 18% of them singletons. Sequencing was performed on PBMCs from blood, taken 12 days after vaccination. The receptors shown here come from a man between 50 and 59 years old who received an inactivated influenza vaccine.

There are a few counts of this clonotype. V usage is TRBV6-2 or TRBV6-3 and J usage is TRBJ1-2, with 9 nucleotides matching TRBD1. With 0 bases clipped from V and 12 bases from J, the junction kept 5 bases outside the gene matches. CDR3 size: 13 residues. Germline values: CDR1 MNHEY, CDR2 SVGEGT. Here the CDR3 DNA reads TGTGCCAGCAGTTACTCCCCGACAGGGGGGCACACCTTC. Protein product: CASSYSPTGGHTF.

The chain links TRBV15 to TRBJ2-7; D call uncertain. From germline, CDR1 is LNHNV and CDR2 YYDKDF (reference sequence). The CDR3 length is 12 residues. The germline V and J ends were trimmed by 1 base and 6 bases, with 7 bases remaining between them. The CDR3 region has the DNA TGTGCCACCAGCAGAGTGGGGTCCGAGCAGTACTTC. Protein product: CATSRVGSEQYF.

The chain joins TRBV5-1 to TRBJ1-6; D is perhaps TRBD1 (5 bases). The CDR3 loop spans 15 amino acids. The V and J ends lost 4 bases and 8 bases respectively, with 16 bases between them. The germline CDR1 and CDR2 sequences are SGHRS and YFSETQ. CDR3 sequence: CASSRSGLEHSPLHF. In DNA form, the CDR3 reads TGCGCCAGCAGCAGGTCGGGACTAGAGCATTCACCCCTCCACTTT.

This clonotype turned up a few times. V gene TRBV12-3 or TRBV12-4 combines with J gene TRBJ2-2; 14 bases agree with TRBD2. The CDR3 totals 14 residues. V was pared by 6 bases and J by 10 bases, with 4 bases of the junction left unmatched. CDR3 DNA sequence: TGTGCCAGCAGATGGACTAGCGGGGGGACGGAGCTGTTTTTT. Translating it yields CASRWTSGGTELFF.

This clonotype was observed once. The chain employs TRBV28 and TRBJ2-7; perhaps TRBD1 as D (6 bases). The CDR3 runs 14 residues. V was cut by 1 base and J by 2 bases, with 9 bases left in between. Germline loops: CDR1 MDHEN, CDR2 SYDVKM. The CDR3 sequence: CASSLYAGAYEQYF. CDR3 coding DNA: TGTGCCAGCAGTTTATACGCAGGGGCCTACGAGCAGTACTTC.

This clonotype was picked up a small number of times. The chain combines TRBV15 with TRBJ2-7; the D is unclear. Deletions cut 0 bases from V and 1 base from J, with 7 bases between. This CDR3 spans 14 amino acids. Per the germline V gene, CDR1 is LNHNV and CDR2 is YYDKDF (reference sequence). In DNA, the CDR3 is TGTGCCACCAGCAGAGAACGGGCTTCCTACGAGCAGTACTTC. It yields the protein CATSRERASYEQYF.

This clonotype has more than one count but fewer than ten. This chain links TRBV29-1 with TRBJ2-1, with D possibly being TRBD1 or TRBD2 (5 bases each). V dropped 3 bases and J dropped 7 bases, with 16 bases sitting between them. This CDR3 is 14 amino acids long. Germline V gene sequence: CDR1 SQVTM, CDR2 ANQGSEA. The CDR3 protein is CSVDWEMGLNEQFF. In DNA form, the CDR3 reads TGCAGCGTTGACTGGGAGATGGGGCTTAATGAGCAGTTCTTC.

This clonotype turned up a few times. The chain couples TRBV29-1 to TRBJ2-1; no firm D call. This CDR3 is 11 amino acids long. V lost 4 bases and J lost 4, with 5 bases in between. Germline V CDR1 and CDR2: SQVTM, ANQGSEA. This chain's CDR3 is CSVVGYNEQFF. DNA for the CDR3: TGCAGCGTTGTGGGGTACAATGAGCAGTTCTTC.